The clone carrying this T cell receptor beta chain was seen a single time. In germline, CDR1 is LGHDT, CDR2 YNNKEL (reference sequence). The V gene end was trimmed by 1 base and the J gene end by 4 bases; junction bases not matched to a gene: 3. CDR3 length: 14 amino acids. The data derive from a study of blood T cell repertoires in COVID-19. In the authors' methods: Reference gene primer amplification yielded estimated nucleated cell counts. Sequenced by immunoSEQ multiplex PCR; TCRdb stores in-frame clones only, minus some. The V and J calls and clone size come from that table; D and trimming were worked out from the DNA. This table holds about 180,000 clones, approximately 83% found once.

This clonotype originated in a man aged 55-75 years with acute or convalescent COVID-19. Sequencing input: peripheral blood. V gene TRBV3-1 (or the pseudogene TRBV3-2) combines with J gene TRBJ1-1, with 7 positions matching TRBD1. The CDR3 spells CASSQVAGGTEAFF. Written as DNA, the CDR3 is TGTGCCAGCAGCCAAGTCGCAGGGGGCACTGAAGCTTTCTTT.